This is a list of T cell receptor beta chains from one sample in a study of blood T cells in healthy people across ages. TCRdb re-analysed the 5' RACE reads in MiXCR, keeping a single row per CDR3 protein. In the table there are under 1,000,000 distinct CDR3 sequences, 46% of which are singletons. The sample consisted of blood. These receptors were obtained from an elderly man in good health. Both conserved end residues are part of each CDR3. The order of the fields is D gene, V gene, clone size, J gene, CDR3 protein, CDR3 DNA. The D gene is left open where the match is weak. Only some rows state a clone size, as once, few, many or a class for expanded clones.

-,TRBV7-9,few,TRBJ2-3,CASSSRVSGAAPYTQYF,TGTGCCAGCAGCTCCCGAGTTAGCGGAGCCGCACCATATACGCAGTATTTT
TRBD2,TRBV3-1,-,TRBJ2-6,CASSQPGLAGSKANVLTF,TGTGCCAGCAGCCAACCCGGACTAGCGGGGTCAAAGGCCAACGTCCTGACTTTC
-,TRBV12-3/TRBV12-4,few,TRBJ2-1,CASSRQSPYNEQFF,TGTGCCAGCAGTCGACAGTCCCCCTACAATGAGCAGTTCTTC
-,TRBV11-2,-,TRBJ2-7,CASSLAPQGGYEQYF,TGTGCCAGCAGCTTAGCCCCCCAGGGAGGCTACGAGCAGTACTTC
-,TRBV11-2,many,TRBJ2-5,CASSLGYEETQYF,TGTGCCAGCAGCTTAGGCTATGAAGAGACCCAGTACTTC
TRBD2,TRBV29-1,-,TRBJ2-1,CSVSAGASYNEQFF,TGCAGCGTTAGCGCGGGAGCTTCCTACAATGAGCAGTTCTTC
-,TRBV15,-,TRBJ1-6,CATSRDNRGSLHF,TGTGCCACCAGCAGAGATAACCGGGGTTCCCTCCACTTT
TRBD1,TRBV25-1,-,TRBJ2-3,CASSEDRVGTDTQYF,TGTGCCAGCAGTGAAGACAGGGTTGGCACAGATACGCAGTATTTT
-,TRBV9,-,TRBJ2-3,CASSGTIVSDTQYF,TGTGCCAGCAGCGGGACTATTGTTTCGGATACGCAGTATTTT
-,TRBV7-3,-,TRBJ2-1,CASSQRLGGYNEQFF,TGTGCCAGCAGCCAAAGACTAGGAGGATACAATGAGCAGTTCTTC